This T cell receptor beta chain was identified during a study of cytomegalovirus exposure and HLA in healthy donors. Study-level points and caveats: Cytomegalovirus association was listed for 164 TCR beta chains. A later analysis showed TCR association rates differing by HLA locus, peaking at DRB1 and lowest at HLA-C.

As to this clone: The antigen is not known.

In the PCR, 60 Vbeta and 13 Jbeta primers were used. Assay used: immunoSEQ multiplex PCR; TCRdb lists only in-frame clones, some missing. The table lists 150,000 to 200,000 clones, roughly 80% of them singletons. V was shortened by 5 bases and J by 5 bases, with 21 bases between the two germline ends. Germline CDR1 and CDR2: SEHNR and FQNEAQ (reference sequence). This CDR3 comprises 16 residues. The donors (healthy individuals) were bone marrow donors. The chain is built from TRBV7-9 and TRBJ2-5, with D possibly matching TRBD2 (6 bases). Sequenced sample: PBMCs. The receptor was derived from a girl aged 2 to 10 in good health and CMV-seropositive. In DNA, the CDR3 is TGTGCCAGCAGCCCACGGGGGTTATCATTGATCGAGACCCAGTACTTC. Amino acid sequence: CASSPRGLSLIETQYF.